The 2 T cell receptor beta chains presented below share a single source sample, sequenced in a study of T cell repertoires in cytomegalovirus infection. TCRdb re-derived calls from the reads in MiXCR, one entry per CDR3 protein. The sample records more than 150,000 distinct CDR3 sequences, less than 25% being singletons. The sample taken for sequencing was PBMCs. Source of these receptors: a human donor in good health (CMV status not recorded). Some clones in this sample may be carry-over from other donors' samples.

In its sample, this clonotype was seen a few times. The V gene is TRBV12-3 or TRBV12-4, the J gene TRBJ1-1; tentative D call: TRBD1 (6 bases). The CDR3 contains 14 residues. The ends were cut back, 3 bases at V and 3 bases at J, with 11 bases in the middle. The CDR3, as DNA: TGTGCCAGCAGTTTGGCGCAGGGGTACACTGAAGCTTTCTTT. Translation gives CASSLAQGYTEAFF.

This clonotype was counted ten times or more. In DNA form, the CDR3 reads TGTGCCAGCAGCTCGACAGGCACCTCCTACGAGCAGTACTTC. Translated: CASSSTGTSYEQYF. The chain employs TRBV7-2 and TRBJ2-7; D is possibly TRBD1 (6 bases). The V gene lost 4 bases and the J gene lost 0 bases, with 10 bases spanning the gap. The CDR3 totals 14 residues. The germline V gene encodes CDR1 SGHTA and CDR2 FQGNSA.